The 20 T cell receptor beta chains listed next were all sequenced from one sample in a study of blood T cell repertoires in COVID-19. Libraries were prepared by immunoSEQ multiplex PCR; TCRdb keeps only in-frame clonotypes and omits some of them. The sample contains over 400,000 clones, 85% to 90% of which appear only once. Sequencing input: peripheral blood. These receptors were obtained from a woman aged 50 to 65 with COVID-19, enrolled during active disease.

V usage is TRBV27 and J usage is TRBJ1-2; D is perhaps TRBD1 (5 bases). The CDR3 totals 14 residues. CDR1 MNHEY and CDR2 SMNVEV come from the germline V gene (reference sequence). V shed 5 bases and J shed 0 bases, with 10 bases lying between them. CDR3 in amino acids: CASSRGGTNYGYTF. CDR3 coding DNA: TGTGCCAGCAGTAGGGGCGGCACTAACTATGGCTACACCTTC.

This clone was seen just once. CDR3 region: CASSTINTEAFF. The CDR3 nucleotides read TGTGCCAGTAGTACCATTAACACTGAAGCTTTCTTT. V is TRBV19 and J is TRBJ1-1, with D unresolved. Trimming shortened V by 4 bases and J by 2 bases, and 5 bases separated the two germline ends. Germline V gene lookup returns CDR1 LNHDA and CDR2 SQIVND (reference sequence). The CDR3 runs to 12 residues.

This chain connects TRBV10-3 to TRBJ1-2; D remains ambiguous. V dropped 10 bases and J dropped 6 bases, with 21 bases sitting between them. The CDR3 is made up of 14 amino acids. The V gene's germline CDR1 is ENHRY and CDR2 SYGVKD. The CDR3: CATRGGRTADGYTF. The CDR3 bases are TGTGCCACCCGGGGTGGACGGACCGCTGATGGCTACACCTTC.

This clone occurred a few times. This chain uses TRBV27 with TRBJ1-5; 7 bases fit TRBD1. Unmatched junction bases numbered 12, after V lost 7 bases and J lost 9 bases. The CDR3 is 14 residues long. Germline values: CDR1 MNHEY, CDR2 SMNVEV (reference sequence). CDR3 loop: CASTLRGRELPQHF. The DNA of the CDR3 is TGTGCCAGCACCCTGAGGGGGCGAGAATTGCCCCAGCATTTT.

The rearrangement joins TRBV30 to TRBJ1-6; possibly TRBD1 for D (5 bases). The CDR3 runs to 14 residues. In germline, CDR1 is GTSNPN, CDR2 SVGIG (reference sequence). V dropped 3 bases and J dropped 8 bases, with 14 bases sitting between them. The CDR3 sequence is CAWRASGRDSPLHF. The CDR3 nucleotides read TGTGCCTGGAGGGCCTCAGGGAGGGATTCACCCCTCCACTTT.

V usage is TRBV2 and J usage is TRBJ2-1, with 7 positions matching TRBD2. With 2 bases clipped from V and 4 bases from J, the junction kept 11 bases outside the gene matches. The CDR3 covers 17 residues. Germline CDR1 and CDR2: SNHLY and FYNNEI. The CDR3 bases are TGTGCCAGCAGTGAAAGTAAACGGGGCGGGGGTTACAATGAGCAGTTCTTC. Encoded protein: CASSESKRGGGYNEQFF.

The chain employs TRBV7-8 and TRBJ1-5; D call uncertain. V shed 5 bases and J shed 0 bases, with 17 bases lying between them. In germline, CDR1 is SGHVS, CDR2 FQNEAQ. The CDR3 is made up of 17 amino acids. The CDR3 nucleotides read TGTGCCAGCAGCGAAGGCGGCGCCCCGTATAGCAATCAGCCCCAGCATTTT. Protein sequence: CASSEGGAPYSNQPQHF.

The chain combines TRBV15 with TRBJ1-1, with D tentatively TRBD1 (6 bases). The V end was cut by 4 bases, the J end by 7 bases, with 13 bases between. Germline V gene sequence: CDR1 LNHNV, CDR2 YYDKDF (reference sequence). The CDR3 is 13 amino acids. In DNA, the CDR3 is TGTGCCACCAGCATAACAAGGGGGGGTGAAGCTTTCTTT. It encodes CATSITRGGEAFF. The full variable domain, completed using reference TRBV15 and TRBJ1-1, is DAMVIQNPRYQVTQFGKPVTLSCSQTLNHNVMYWYQQKSSQAPKLLFHYYDKDFNNEADTPDNFQSRRPNTSFCFLDIRSPGLGDTAMYLCATSITRGGEAFFGQGTRLTVV.

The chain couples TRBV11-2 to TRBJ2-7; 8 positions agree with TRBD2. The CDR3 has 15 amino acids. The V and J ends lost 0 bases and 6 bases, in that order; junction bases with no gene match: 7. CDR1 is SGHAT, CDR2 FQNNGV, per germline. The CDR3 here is CASSLDVSGVSEQYF. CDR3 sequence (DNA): TGTGCCAGCAGCTTAGACGTTAGCGGGGTGAGCGAGCAGTACTTC.

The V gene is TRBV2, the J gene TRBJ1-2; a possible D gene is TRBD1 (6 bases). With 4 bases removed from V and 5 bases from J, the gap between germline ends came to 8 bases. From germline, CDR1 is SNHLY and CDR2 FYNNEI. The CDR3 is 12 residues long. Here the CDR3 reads CASSGGTYGYTF. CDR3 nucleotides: TGTGCCAGCAGTGGGGGGACATATGGCTACACCTTC.

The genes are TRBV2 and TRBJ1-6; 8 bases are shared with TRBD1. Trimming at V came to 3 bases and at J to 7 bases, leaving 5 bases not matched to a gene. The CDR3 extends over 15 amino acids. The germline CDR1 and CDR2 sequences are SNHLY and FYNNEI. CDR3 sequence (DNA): TGTGCCAGCAGTGACACAGGGGGGGAAAATTCACCCCTCCACTTT. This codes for CASSDTGGENSPLHF.

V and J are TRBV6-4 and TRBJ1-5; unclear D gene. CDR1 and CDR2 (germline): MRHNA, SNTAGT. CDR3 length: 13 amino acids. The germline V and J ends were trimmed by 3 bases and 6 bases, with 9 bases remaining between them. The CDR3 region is CASSETWSQPQHF. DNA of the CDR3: TGTGCCAGCAGTGAAACCTGGAGTCAGCCCCAGCATTTT.

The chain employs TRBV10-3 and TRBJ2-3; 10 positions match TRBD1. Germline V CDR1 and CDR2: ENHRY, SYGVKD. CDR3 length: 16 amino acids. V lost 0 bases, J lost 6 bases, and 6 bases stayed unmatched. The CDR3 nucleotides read TGTGCCATCAGTGAGTCAACGGGACAGGGGTGGGATACGCAGTATTTT. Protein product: CAISESTGQGWDTQYF.

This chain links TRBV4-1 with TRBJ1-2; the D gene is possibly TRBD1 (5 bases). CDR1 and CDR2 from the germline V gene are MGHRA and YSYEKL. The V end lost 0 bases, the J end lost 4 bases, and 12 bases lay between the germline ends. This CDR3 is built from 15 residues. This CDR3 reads CASSQDQGIGYGYTF. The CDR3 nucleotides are TGCGCCAGCAGCCAAGATCAGGGAATCGGCTATGGCTACACCTTC.

CDR3 sequence reads: CASSRGEGDGYTF. The CDR3 coding sequence is TGCGCCAGCAGCCGGGGGGAGGGAGATGGCTACACCTTC. This chain connects TRBV4-1 to TRBJ1-2; the D gene is possibly TRBD1 (5 bases). The V end lost 4 bases, the J end lost 6 bases, and 12 bases lay between the germline ends. The CDR3 is made up of 13 amino acids. From germline, CDR1 is MGHRA and CDR2 YSYEKL.

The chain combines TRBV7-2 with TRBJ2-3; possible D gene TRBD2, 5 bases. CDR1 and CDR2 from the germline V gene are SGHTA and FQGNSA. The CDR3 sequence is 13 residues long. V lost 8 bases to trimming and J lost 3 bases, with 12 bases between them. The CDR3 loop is CASRPGGTDTQYF. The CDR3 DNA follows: TGTGCCAGCCGGCCCGGAGGAACAGATACGCAGTATTTT.

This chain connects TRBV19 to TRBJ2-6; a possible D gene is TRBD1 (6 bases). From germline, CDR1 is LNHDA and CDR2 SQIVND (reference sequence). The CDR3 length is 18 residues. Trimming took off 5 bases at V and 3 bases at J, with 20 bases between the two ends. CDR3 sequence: CASSPRDKLEYGANVLTF. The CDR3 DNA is TGTGCCAGTAGTCCCCGGGACAAGCTCGAATATGGGGCCAACGTCCTGACTTTC.

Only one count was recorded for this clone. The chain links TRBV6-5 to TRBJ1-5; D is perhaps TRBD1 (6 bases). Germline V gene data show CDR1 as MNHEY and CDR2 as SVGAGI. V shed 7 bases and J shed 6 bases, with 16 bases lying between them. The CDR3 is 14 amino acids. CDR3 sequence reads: CASTDRTFGQPQHF. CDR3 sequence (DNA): TGTGCCAGCACCGACAGGACCTTCGGTCAGCCCCAGCATTTT.

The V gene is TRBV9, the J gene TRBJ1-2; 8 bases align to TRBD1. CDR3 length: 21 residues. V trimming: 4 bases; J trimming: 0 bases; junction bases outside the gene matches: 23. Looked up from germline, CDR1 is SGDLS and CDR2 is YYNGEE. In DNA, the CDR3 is TGTGCCAGCAGCCTATCCCCCTCTTCCGGACAGGGCTCATCGCCTAACTATGGCTACACCTTC. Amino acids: CASSLSPSSGQGSSPNYGYTF. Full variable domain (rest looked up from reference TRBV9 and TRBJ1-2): DSGVTQTPKHLITATGQRVTLRCSPRSGDLSVYWYQQSLDQGLQFLIQYYNGEERAKGNILERFSAQQFPDLHSELNLSSLELGDSALYFCASSLSPSSGQGSSPNYGYTFGSGTRLTVV.

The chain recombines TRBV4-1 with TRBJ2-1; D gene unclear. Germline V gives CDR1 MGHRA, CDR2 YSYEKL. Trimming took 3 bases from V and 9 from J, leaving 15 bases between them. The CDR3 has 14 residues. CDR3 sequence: CASSHDKTWAEQFF. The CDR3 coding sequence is TGCGCCAGCAGCCACGATAAGACGTGGGCTGAGCAGTTCTTC.